One T cell receptor beta chain is described in this entry. Its recognized antigen is unknown. Within one base of it there is no much larger clone, and no base qualities were kept. The immunoSEQ Assay, a bias-controlled multiplex PCR, was used to amplify TCRbeta CDR3 regions from genomic DNA. On the study's bioinformatics: Within the assay, amplification of reference gene primers was used to estimate how many nucleated cells each sample contained. Sequence reads were collapsed and filtered to measure the absolute abundance of every unique TCRbeta CDR3 rearrangement. For each sample, productive Simpson clonality was calculated by taking the square root of Simpson's diversity index across productive rearrangements. TCRdb took this table from immuneACCESS and kept in-frame rearrangements with V and J called. Such tables lack part of the clones; where checked against another copy, unresolved V genes explain under half of the gap, and the rest is unexplained. V and J calls and clone size are as listed in that table; D and trimming were resolved from the DNA. For this sample there are some 120,000 clones; 82% appear just once. The top ten clones comprise 7.9% of the sample.

Germline trimming: 0 bases from V, 7 bases from J; junction bases outside gene matches: 8. CDR1 and CDR2, looked up from the germline V gene, are SGDLS and YYNGEE. The CDR3, cysteine through phenylalanine, is 17 amino acids long. Just the 51-base CDR3 DNA is kept, in frame starting at base 1. This sample was included in a study of blood T cell repertoires in COVID-19 (TCRdb year 2020). About the study as a whole: Collaborator samples came from the United States, Italy and Spain and covered acute and convalescent phases of COVID-19. The prospective study material was composed of cDNA or gDNA derived from T cells, B-cell-depleted T cells, or PBMCs. Nearly every sample came with metadata listing a de-identified subject ID, COVID-19 status, age in years and sex. Deeply sampled blood TCRbeta repertoires from subjects exposed to, actively infected with, or recovered from COVID-19 were included in the dataset. Samples came from the ongoing ImmuneRACE study (first 160 participants) plus 1,254 subjects from 6 global collaborators. HLA class I and class II types, where available, came from metadata supplied by the sample provider rather than from assay-based typing. The repertoires were released in a freely available public database intended as a resource for research on the immune response to SARS-CoV-2.

The collaborating institutions used their own protocols to collect whole blood in K2EDTA tubes. For TCRbeta analysis, collaborators shipped samples in one of three forms: frozen whole blood, isolated PBMCs, or DNA extracted from either of those sample types. General study outcomes and caveats: Clinical and demographic metadata were provided uncurated, with the amount varying by source and participant.

Material for sequencing was peripheral blood. The TCR was taken from a man aged 65-85 years with acute or convalescent COVID-19. Recombination connected TRBV9 to TRBJ1-6, with 9 junctional bases fitting TRBD1. The bases are TGTGCCAGCAGCGTAGGTACGGGAGGACAGGGGAATTCACCCCTCCACTTT. This codes for CASSVGTGGQGNSPLHF.